This T cell receptor (beta chain) comes out of a study of CD8+CD57+ T cells in acquired aplastic anemia. CDR3 and TCR beta VDJ profiling relied on a genomic DNA template. TCRdb redid the calling of the reads with MiXCR, one entry per CDR3 protein. The repertoire has about 190,000 distinct CDR3 sequences, about 64% of them found once; the top ten carry roughly 46%. The source of this sequence is a human donor with severe aplastic anemia or a healthy control (not recorded which). The sequenced sample was sorted CD4+, CD8+, or CD8+CD57+ T cells (not recorded which) from PBMCs.

CDR3 residues: CASSHYRDNSPLHF. CDR3 bases: TGTGCCAGCAGCCATTACAGGGATAATTCACCCCTCCACTTT. This sequence joins TRBV14 and TRBJ1-6, with D perhaps matching TRBD1 (6 bases). The CDR3 covers 14 residues. The germline V gene encodes CDR1 SGHDN and CDR2 FVKESK. V was shortened by 3 bases and J by 5 bases, with 8 bases between the two germline ends.